This TCR beta chain was identified during a study of T cell responses to AZD1222 COVID-19 vaccine. Broader study findings: The donors showed a predominance of white British ancestry and of females, with possible underestimation of clonal diversity. In the spike-specific TCR repertoire, nearly half reportedly target unmutated variant regions. Spike-specific TCR depth and breadth grew after two AZD1222 doses. Among vaccine-associated CD4 TCRs, coverage spanned spike, with dominance at 160-218 and 743-854.

V lost 2 bases and J lost 2, with 10 bases in between. Germline V gene sequence: CDR1 SGHDT, CDR2 YYEEEE. The CDR3 is made up of 15 amino acids. Assay used: immunoSEQ multiplex PCR; TCRdb lists only in-frame clones, some missing. Of 90,000 to 100,000 clones listed, approximately 90% are singletons. As regards this clone: Its antigen is currently unknown.

The source was peripheral blood, collected 28 days after the second AZD1222 dose. This receptor was identified in an adult who received the AZD1222 COVID-19 vaccine. The J gene is TRBJ2-2, the V gene TRBV5-6; D perhaps matches TRBD1 (6 bases). The CDR3 bases are TGTGCCAGCAGCTTTGGGACACTCAACACCGGGGAGCTGTTTTTT. The encoded protein is CASSFGTLNTGELFF.